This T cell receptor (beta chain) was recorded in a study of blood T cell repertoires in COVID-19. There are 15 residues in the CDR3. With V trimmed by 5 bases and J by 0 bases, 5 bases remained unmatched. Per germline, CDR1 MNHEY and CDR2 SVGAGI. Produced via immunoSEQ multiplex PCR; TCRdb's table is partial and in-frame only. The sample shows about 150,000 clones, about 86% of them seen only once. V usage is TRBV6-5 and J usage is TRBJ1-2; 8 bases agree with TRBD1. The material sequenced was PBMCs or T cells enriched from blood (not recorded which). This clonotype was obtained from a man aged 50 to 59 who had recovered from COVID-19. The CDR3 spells CASSKQGGANYGYTF. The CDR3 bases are TGTGCCAGCAGTAAACAGGGGGGAGCTAACTATGGCTACACCTTC.